This T cell receptor beta chain was recorded in a study of T cell responses to AZD1222 COVID-19 vaccine. Study-level results: In a largely white British group with more females than males, clonal diversity was possibly underestimated.

The CDR3 is 16 residues long. Germline assignment: CDR1 SGHNT and CDR2 YYREEE (reference sequence). V trimming: 0 bases; J trimming: 5 bases; junction bases outside the gene matches: 7. As concerns this clone: Its antigen remains unknown.

Sequenced by immunoSEQ multiplex PCR; TCRdb stores in-frame clones only, minus some. The table includes 110,000 to 150,000 clones, 85% to 90% detected once. The J gene is TRBJ2-2, the V gene TRBV5-4, with TRBD2 matching 7 bases. The source of this sequence is an adult in good health. The sequences come from peripheral blood, collected on day 0 of AZD1222 vaccination. The CDR3 reads CASSLGGRAETGELFF. CDR3 in DNA: TGTGCCAGCAGCTTGGGTGGGAGGGCCGAAACCGGGGAGCTGTTTTTT.